The text below deals with one T cell receptor beta chain. What this receptor recognizes is not known. No much larger clonotype is one base removed from it; base qualities were not supplied. Using the deep immunoSEQ assay, TCR CDR3 regions were amplified from genomic DNA by multiplex PCR. Genomic DNA extracted from each cell subset was distributed evenly over all wells of several immunoSEQ 96-well plates, and each plate served as one replicate. For sorted subsets, around 200 ng genomic DNA, equal to about 30,000 T cell genomes, was loaded into each replicate PCR. Purified libraries were measured with a Qubit 3.0 fluorometer, size-checked on a Bioanalyzer 2100, and measured again with the KAPA Library Quantification kit. Every immunoSEQ 96-well plate was sequenced on a dedicated single-read 150-cycle Illumina NextSeq 550 flow cell. As for how the authors treated the data: Because the immunoSEQ output held only junctional sequences and lacked quality scores, the filtering could not match the filtering applied to full-length reads. Sequences were annotated with PyIR, a Python wrapper for IgBLAST v1.9, using IMGT germline references to assign V/J genes and CDR3. Reads were removed for weak V/J assignments (E-value above 1e-6), missing CDR3, stop codons, out-of-frame junctions, or ambiguous translated residues. V3J clonotypes were defined as sequences sharing the same inferred V gene, J gene, and CDR3 amino acid sequence. To compute the percentage overlap between repertoires, the number of shared unique clonotypes was divided by the size of the smaller repertoire. Richness of each repertoire was evaluated using RTK rarefaction, the Chao1 estimator, and Recon v2.1 estimates of unobserved clonotypes. For all TCRbeta clonotypes obtained by the gDNA method from a handful of donors, generation probabilities were computed with OLGA. Drawn from immuneACCESS, this table holds only the in-frame rearrangements with V and J called that TCRdb kept. Clones are partly lost; checked studies trace under half to an unresolved V gene and leave the rest unexplained. V and J calls and clone size are copied from that table; D and trimming were computed from the DNA. The sample profile shows over a million clones; 75% of them were found once. Of the sample, around 1.4% is held by the ten largest clones.

The data were taken from a study of shared clonotypes between healthy human individuals (dated by TCRdb to the early 2020s). Regarding the study in general: A few men and two women, aged 18 to 49 years, made up the cohort. Per donor, leukapheresis produced somewhere between about 0.9 and 9.5 billion PBMCs. To increase sequencing depth and limit assay-specific biases, TCR repertoire library preparation and sequencing were carried out by different laboratories using diverse techniques. For each donor, CD4 naive and CD4 memory were each given three plates, CD8 naive was given two plates, and CD8 memory was given one plate. To estimate repertoire size and how much clonotype sharing occurs between individuals, the study deeply sequenced the blood TCR repertoires of about five healthy adults. Broad study findings and their caveats: Even with the large sequencing depth, rarefaction of the sorted-subset datasets indicated that sequencing was incomplete. When a few donors were compared, the shared fraction of clonotypes was approximately 5% for naive CD4, approximately 3.5% for naive CD8, 2.3% for memory CD4, and approximately 0.4% for memory CD8. The small number of donors limited the genetic and exposure-history diversity represented. Compared with non-shared clonotypes, the clonotypes found in all four sorted-subset donors had higher generation probabilities. Based on pairwise subsampling, the degree of clonotype sharing among donors was expected to be affected by sequencing depth. Estimated clonotype richness was generally larger for naive than for memory subsets. Sampling was restricted to blood, and TCR repertoires in tissue are likely to differ from TCR repertoires in blood.

Healthy HIV-negative adults with no recently reported acute infections or vaccinations were included as donors. Every donor was a Caucasian adult residing in Nashville, Tennessee, USA. CD4+ T cells were enriched by magnetic negative selection, after which naive cells were positively selected on CD45RA and the negative fraction was taken as the memory subset. Blood was collected by leukapheresis, and PBMCs were isolated by Ficoll-Histopaque density gradient centrifugation and then cryopreserved in liquid nitrogen vapor phase. Analytical flow cytometry was used to check the purity and quantity of each magnetically sorted T cell population. Genomic DNA was isolated from every sorted fraction and measured by UV absorbance on a Nanodrop 2000c. V trim: 6 bases; J trim: 4 bases; unmatched bases: 7. CDR1 MRHNA and CDR2 SNTAGT are derived from the germline V gene. Counted from cysteine to phenylalanine, this CDR3 has 14 amino acids. Only CDR3 DNA remains: 42 bases, in frame from the first base.

Sequencing input: memory CD4+ T cells sorted from blood. This sample's cell subset or site label indicates: CD45RA-negative fraction. The chain is made from TRBV6-4 and TRBJ1-1; 8 central nucleotides agree with TRBD1. This sequence was found in a man aged 18 to 30 in good health. The CDR3 protein sequence reads: CASRDTDRGTEAFF. The bases are TGTGCCAGCAGGGACACAGACAGGGGCACTGAAGCTTTCTTT.